This record covers a single T cell receptor beta chain. No antigen is known for it. These data are taken from a study of cytomegalovirus exposure and HLA in healthy donors. The ends were cut back, 1 base at V and 8 bases at J, with 20 bases in the middle. Germline lookup yields CDR1 SGHDN and CDR2 FVKESK. The CDR3 has 16 residues. PCR employed 60 Vbeta and 13 Jbeta primers. Original processing methods: Later analysis identified 65 million to 80 million unique TCR beta chains, some 10 million shared. Only in-frame clones appear in the TCRdb table, and some are missing; sequencing was by immunoSEQ multiplex PCR. That table gives V, J and clone size, and the DNA gave D and trimming. The sample has around 190,000 clones, about 81% seen once; the top ten hold about 1.7%. Study-wide findings and caveats: In the analysis, some V segments, TRBV6-2 and TRBV6-3 included, were excluded as indistinguishable. Judged likely to be a sequencing artifact was a cluster of highly shared sequence variants. Across donors, presence/absence analyses took sequencing depth to be roughly uniform.

Material for sequencing was PBMCs. The chain employs TRBV14 and TRBJ1-2; TRBD1 is a possible D gene (5 bases). This receptor was obtained from a man between 18 and 29 years old in good health and CMV-seronegative. This CDR3 is CASSQVPGPSVFGYTF. In DNA form, the CDR3 reads TGTGCCAGCAGCCAAGTCCCGGGACCTAGCGTCTTCGGCTACACCTTC.